What follows are 7 T cell receptor beta chains derived from one specimen sequenced in a study of OX40 agonist ivuxolimab in advanced cancers. The method was the immunoSEQ multiplex PCR assay. Here the immuneACCESS table is served through TCRdb, limited to in-frame sequences with V and J called. Missing clones are a known gap in these copies; in checked studies unresolved V genes cover under half, and the rest lacks a known reason. The sample includes fewer than 85,000 clones, with around 78% observed a single time. Roughly 0.8% of the sample is taken by the ten largest. The sample here was CD4+ or CD8+ T cells sorted from blood, taken in a trial of the OX40 agonist ivuxolimab. The source of these receptors is an adult with an advanced solid tumor such as melanoma, head and neck, liver or kidney cancer.

The V call is TRBV7-3, the J call TRBJ1-1; 8 bases agree with TRBD1. The CDR3 has 13 residues. The trim removed 6 bases at V and 3 bases at J, leaving 3 bases unmatched. The germline CDR1 and CDR2 sequences are SGHTA and FQGTGA. The CDR3 region has the DNA TGTGCCAGCAGAACACAGGGGGACACTGAAGCTTTCTTT. Translating it yields CASRTQGDTEAFF.

The gene calls are TRBV5-8 and TRBJ2-7; a weak D match, TRBD2 (5 bases). The CDR3 is made up of 14 amino acids. The V end lost 2 bases, the J end lost 0 bases, and 9 bases lay between the germline ends. Germline CDR1 SGHTS, CDR2 YDEGEE. The CDR3 region has the DNA TGTGCCAGCAGCTTACATACTAGCTCCTACGAGCAGTACTTC. Its protein product is CASSLHTSSYEQYF.

The chain couples TRBV4-2 to TRBJ1-5; D remains ambiguous. CDR3 length: 15 residues. V was pared by 0 bases and J by 6 bases, with 12 bases between. Germline V lookup: CDR1 LGHNA, CDR2 YNFKEQ. CDR3 residues: CASSQDYTVPQPQHF. DNA of the CDR3: TGTGCCAGCAGCCAAGATTACACCGTTCCTCAGCCCCAGCATTTT.

The chain joins TRBV7-2 to TRBJ2-5; TRBD1 is a possible D gene (6 bases). The germline V gene encodes CDR1 SGHTA and CDR2 FQGNSA. The CDR3 runs 14 residues. Trimming cost V 5 bases and J 2 bases, with 12 bases left between them. In DNA form, the CDR3 reads TGTGCCAGCAGCCCGGGACAAATTCAAGAGACCCAGTACTTC. It translates to CASSPGQIQETQYF.

The V gene is TRBV7-8, the J gene TRBJ1-5; D may be TRBD1 (6 bases). The CDR3 has 13 residues. V was shortened by 5 bases and J by 6 bases, with 11 bases between the two germline ends. Germline loops: CDR1 SGHVS, CDR2 FQNEAQ. CDR3: CASSTQQGQPQHF. Here the CDR3 DNA reads TGTGCCAGCAGCACCCAACAGGGTCAGCCCCAGCATTTT.

This rearrangement joins TRBV7-6 to TRBJ1-3; 7 bases map to TRBD1. The V and J ends lost 4 bases and 3 bases, in that order; junction bases with no gene match: 9. Germline assignment: CDR1 SGHVS and CDR2 FNYEAQ. The CDR3 loop spans 16 amino acids. CDR3 in DNA: TGTGCCAGCAGCTCCAGCCCCGGGACAGTTGGAAACACCATATATTTT. Residues: CASSSSPGTVGNTIYF.

The chain couples TRBV5-1 to TRBJ2-1; 8 bases are a match to TRBD2. CDR3 length: 14 residues. Germline CDR1 is SGHRS and CDR2 is YFSETQ. J gave up 0 bases and V 6 bases, and 2 bases lay outside the gene matches. The CDR3 DNA follows: TGCGCCAGCACCCGGGGGGGCTCCTACAATGAGCAGTTCTTC. It codes for CASTRGGSYNEQFF.